The following is a TCR beta chain sequence with its context. This record belongs to a study of blood T cell repertoires in COVID-19. With 6 bases clipped from V and 5 bases from J, the junction kept 12 bases outside the gene matches. This CDR3 spans 16 amino acids. Looked up from germline, CDR1 is SGHTA and CDR2 is FQGNSA. Profiling relied on immunoSEQ multiplex PCR, and the TCRdb table lists in-frame clones only, not all of them. The data contain around 55,000 clones, over 80% of them singletons. The clonotype was recovered from a man aged 55-75 years with acute or convalescent COVID-19. The genes are TRBV7-2 and TRBJ2-7; 11 bases match TRBD2. The material sequenced was peripheral blood. The CDR3 DNA follows: TGTGCCAGCAGTTTTATAGCGGGAGGGCCGGACAACGAGCAGTACTTC. Residues: CASSFIAGGPDNEQYF.